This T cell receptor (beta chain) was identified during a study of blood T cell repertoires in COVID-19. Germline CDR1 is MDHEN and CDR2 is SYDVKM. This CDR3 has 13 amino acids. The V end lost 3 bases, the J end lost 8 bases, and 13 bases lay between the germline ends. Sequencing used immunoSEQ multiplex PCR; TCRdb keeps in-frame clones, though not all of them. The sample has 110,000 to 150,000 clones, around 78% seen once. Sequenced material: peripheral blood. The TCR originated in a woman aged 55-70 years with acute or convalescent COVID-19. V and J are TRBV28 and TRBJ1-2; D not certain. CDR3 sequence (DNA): TGTGCCAGCAGTTTTCGGGGTTATAGGGGCTACACCTTC. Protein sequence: CASSFRGYRGYTF.